This passage covers 10 T cell receptor beta chains from one sample sequenced in a study of response to subunit inactivated influenza vaccine. TCRdb re-called the RT-PCR reads with MiXCR, one entry per CDR3 protein. The data hold some 800,000 distinct CDR3 sequences, with about 20% observed a single time. Sequencing used PBMCs from blood, obtained approximately 5 days after vaccination. The source of these receptors is a man aged 45 to 65 who received an inactivated influenza vaccine.

This clonotype was counted only a few times. The chain recombines TRBV7-2 with TRBJ1-5; 7 nucleotides align to TRBD1. The CDR3 runs to 15 residues. Per the germline V gene, CDR1 is SGHTA and CDR2 is FQGNSA. Trimming at V came to 1 base and at J to 5 bases, leaving 5 bases not matched to a gene. The CDR3: CASSLVGQGDQPQHF. For the CDR3, the DNA is TGTGCCAGCAGCTTAGTCGGCCAGGGGGATCAGCCCCAGCATTTT.

J is TRBJ2-2 and V is TRBV6-5, with a tentative D call TRBD2 (5 bases). V gave up 6 bases and J gave up 6 bases, with 8 bases separating them. The germline gives CDR1 MNHEY, CDR2 SVGAGI. This CDR3 comprises 12 residues. CDR3 coding DNA: TGTGCCAGCAGCACGGGGTCCGGGGAGCTGTTTTTT. Residues: CASSTGSGELFF.

V gene TRBV3-1 combines with J gene TRBJ2-5, with 7 nucleotides matching TRBD2. CDR3 length: 15 residues. J gave up 5 bases and V 1 base, and 7 bases lay outside the gene matches. Germline CDR1 LGHDT, CDR2 YNNKEL (reference sequence). The CDR3 DNA sequence: TGTGCCAGCAGCCAAGCTGCCGTAGCGGGTGAGACCCAGTACTTC. Translated: CASSQAAVAGETQYF.

The chain recombines TRBV7-8 with TRBJ1-2; the D gene is possibly TRBD1 (5 bases). Germline assignment: CDR1 SGHVS and CDR2 FQNEAQ. V was cut by 2 bases and J by 7 bases, with 8 bases left in between. The CDR3 totals 12 residues. CDR3 nucleotide sequence: TGTGCCAGCAGCTTAAGGGGCCCTGGCTACACCTTC. Translated, it gives CASSLRGPGYTF.

This clonotype was detected a few times. V usage is TRBV20-1 and J usage is TRBJ1-6; D perhaps matches TRBD1 (5 bases). Germline V gene sequence: CDR1 DFQATT, CDR2 SNEGSKA (reference sequence). CDR3 length: 13 amino acids. Between the trimmed V and J ends, which lost 5 bases and 7 bases, there was a span of 12 bases. This CDR3 is CSAVLRGNSPLHF. CDR3 in DNA: TGCAGTGCTGTCCTGAGGGGAAATTCACCCCTCCACTTT.

This clonotype was observed a few times. This chain joins TRBV20-1 and TRBJ1-4; 7 bases match TRBD1. Germline V gives CDR1 DFQATT, CDR2 SNEGSKA (reference sequence). The trim removed 6 bases at V and 7 bases at J, leaving 2 bases unmatched. This CDR3 is built from 11 residues. The CDR3 reads CSARTGEKLFF. The DNA for the CDR3 is TGCAGTGCGCGGACAGGTGAAAAACTGTTTTTT.

J is TRBJ1-4 and V is TRBV7-2; possibly TRBD1 for D (5 bases). Looked up from germline, CDR1 is SGHTA and CDR2 is FQGNSA. CDR3 size: 14 residues. Trimming shortened V by 0 bases and J by 4 bases, and 6 bases separated the two germline ends. The CDR3 here is CASSLAGVNEKLFF. CDR3 DNA: TGTGCCAGCAGCTTAGCAGGGGTTAATGAAAAACTGTTTTTT.

This clonotype was picked up many times. The gene calls are TRBV6-5 and TRBJ2-3, with 7 nucleotides matching TRBD2. The CDR3 length is 15 residues. The ends lost 2 bases at V and 2 bases at J; junction bases unmatched: 4. Per germline, CDR1 MNHEY and CDR2 SVGAGI. The CDR3 loop is CASSYGRGVTDTQYF. CDR3 coding DNA: TGTGCCAGCAGTTACGGACGGGGGGTCACAGATACGCAGTATTTT.

The chain links TRBV5-1 to TRBJ1-4; 12 bases match TRBD1. The CDR3 has 17 residues. The germline V gene encodes CDR1 SGHRS and CDR2 YFSETQ. Trimming took 0 bases from V and 0 from J; bases not matched to a gene: 0. The DNA for the CDR3 is TGCGCCAGCAGCTTGGGGGACAGGGGGCCAACTAATGAAAAACTGTTTTTT. The encoded protein is CASSLGDRGPTNEKLFF.

The chain has TRBV15 and TRBJ2-4, with D possibly matching TRBD1 (6 bases). Trimming removed 1 base from V and 0 bases from J, with 7 bases in between. Germline assignment: CDR1 LNHNV and CDR2 YYDKDF (reference sequence). The CDR3 length is 15 residues. In DNA, the CDR3 is TGTGCCACCAGCAGAGGGGGGCTAGCCAAAAACATTCAGTACTTC. This codes for CATSRGGLAKNIQYF.